The source of this T cell receptor (beta chain) is a study of cytotoxic CD8 clonotypes in ibrutinib-treated CLL. Study summary: After a median of almost 70 months, some 15 patients stayed remitted and about 12 progressed; responses had been partial in about 24 and complete in 2. General study points: Ibrutinib response saw clonality rise, and progression saw it return toward baseline. Public clonotypes showed up rarely, and on treatment they shrank or held steady. Researchers report that baseline clonality outpaced age-matched healthy donors and tracked circulating CD8+ T-cell counts.

This clone was observed once. The antigen is undetermined. Profiled with immunoSEQ multiplex PCR; TCRdb holds only in-frame clones, not every one. This sample has about 130,000 clones, with around 80% found just once. CDR3 length: 14 residues. Germline assignment: CDR1 MNHEY and CDR2 SVGAGI. V trimming: 4 bases; J trimming: 8 bases; junction bases outside the gene matches: 7. The sequence derives from a human donor with chronic lymphocytic leukemia. The sequenced sample was PBMCs, obtained after 24 months of ibrutinib treatment. This chain uses TRBV6-5 with TRBJ1-4, with TRBD1 matching over 7 bases. CDR3 region: CASSSLQGDEKLFF. CDR3 bases: TGTGCCAGCAGTTCCCTTCAGGGGGACGAAAAACTGTTTTTT.